The present TCR beta chain was sequenced within a study of T-cell reconstitution after alpha-beta-depleted transplantation in children. The study's findings and limits: Several hundred expanded graft clones reportedly were the source of alpha-beta T cells about two months after transplant.

Germline loops: CDR1 SGHVS, CDR2 FNYEAQ. The trim removed 5 bases at V and 4 bases at J, leaving 3 bases unmatched. CDR3 length: 13 amino acids. Preparing the TCRbeta library involved the use of unique molecular identifiers. MiXCR, applied by TCRdb to the PCR reads, yields one record per CDR3 protein. The sample comprises around 500,000 distinct CDR3 sequences, 20% to 25% of which are singletons, and around 14% rests with the top ten. This clonotype occurred many times. What it binds is not known. The specimen comprised PBMCs, mostly from graft donor cells, sampled 360 days after TCRalphabeta/CD19-depleted stem cell transplant. This receptor was identified in a boy in the first two years of life who had a stem cell transplant for acute myeloid leukemia, so the T cells may come from the graft donor. This chain connects TRBV7-6 to TRBJ2-5; 8 bases are a match to TRBD1. The CDR3 nucleotides read TGTGCCAGCAGCCGTGGACAGGGAGAGACCCAGTACTTC. Encoded protein: CASSRGQGETQYF. The entire variable domain, with the rest obtained from reference TRBV7-6 and TRBJ2-5, is as follows: GAGVSQSPRYKVTKRGQDVALRCDPISGHVSLYWYRQALGQGPEFLTYFNYEAQQDKSGLPNDRFSAERPEGSISTLTIQRTEQRDSAMYRCASSRGQGETQYFGPGTRLLVL.